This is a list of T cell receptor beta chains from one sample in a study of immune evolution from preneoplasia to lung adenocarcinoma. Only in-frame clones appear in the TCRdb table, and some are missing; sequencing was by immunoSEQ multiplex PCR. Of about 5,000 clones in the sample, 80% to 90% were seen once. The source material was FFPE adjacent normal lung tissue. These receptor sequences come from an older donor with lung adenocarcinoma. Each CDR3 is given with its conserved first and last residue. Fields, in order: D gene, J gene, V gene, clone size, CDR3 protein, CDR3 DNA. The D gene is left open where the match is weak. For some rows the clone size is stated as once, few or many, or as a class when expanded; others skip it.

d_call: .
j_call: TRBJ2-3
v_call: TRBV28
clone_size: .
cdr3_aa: CASSGADVAGTDTQYF
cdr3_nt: TGTGCCAGCAGCGGGGCAGACGTGGCTGGCACAGATACGCAGTATTTT

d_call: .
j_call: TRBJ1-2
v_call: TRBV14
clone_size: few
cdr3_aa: CASSSPGYGYTF
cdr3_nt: TGTGCCAGCAGCTCCCCAGGTTATGGCTACACCTTC

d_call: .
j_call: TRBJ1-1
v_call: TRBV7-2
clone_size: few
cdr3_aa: CASSLVPSSAFF
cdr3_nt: TGTGCCAGCAGCTTAGTACCAAGTTCGGCTTTCTTT

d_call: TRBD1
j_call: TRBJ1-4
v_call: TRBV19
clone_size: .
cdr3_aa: CASSSHGQGINERLFF
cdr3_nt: TGTGCCAGTAGTTCCCACGGACAGGGGATCAATGAACGACTGTTTTTT

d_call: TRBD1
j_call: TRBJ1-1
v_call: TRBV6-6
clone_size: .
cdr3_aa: CDRQGCYTEAFF
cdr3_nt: TGCGATCGACAGGGCTGTTATACTGAAGCTTTCTTT

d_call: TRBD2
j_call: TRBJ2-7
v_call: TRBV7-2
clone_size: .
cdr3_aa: CASSSWASGSLEQYF
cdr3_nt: TGTGCCAGCAGCTCCTGGGCTAGCGGGAGTCTCGAGCAGTACTTC

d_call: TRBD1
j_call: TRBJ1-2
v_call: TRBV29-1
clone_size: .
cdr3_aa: CSVDQGGVSGGYTF
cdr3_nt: TGCAGCGTAGACCAGGGGGGAGTGTCTGGCGGCTACACCTTC

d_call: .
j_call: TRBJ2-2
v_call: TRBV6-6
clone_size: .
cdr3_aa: CASSPTANTGELFF
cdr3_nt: TGTGCCAGCAGTCCGACAGCGAACACCGGGGAGCTGTTTTTT

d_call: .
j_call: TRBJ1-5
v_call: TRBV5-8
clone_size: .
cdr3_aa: CASSLMGRGNQPQHF
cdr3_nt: TGTGCCAGCAGCTTGATGGGTCGGGGCAATCAGCCCCAGCATTTT

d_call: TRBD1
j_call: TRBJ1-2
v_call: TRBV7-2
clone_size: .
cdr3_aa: CASSNSRGRVALFGYTF
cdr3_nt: TGTGCCAGCAGCAATAGCAGGGGGCGCGTAGCCTTATTTGGCTACACCTTC

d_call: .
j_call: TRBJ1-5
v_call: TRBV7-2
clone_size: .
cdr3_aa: CASSPGVWQPQHF
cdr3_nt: TGTGCCAGCAGCCCCGGTGTCTGGCAGCCCCAGCATTTT

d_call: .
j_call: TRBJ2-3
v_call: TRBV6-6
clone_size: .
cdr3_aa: CASSHGLAGTDTQYF
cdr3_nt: TGTGCCAGCAGCCACGGGCTAGCTGGGACAGATACGCAGTATTTT

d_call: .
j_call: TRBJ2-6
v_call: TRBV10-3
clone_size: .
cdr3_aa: CAISDRLGAGANVLTF
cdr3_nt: TGTGCCATCAGTGACCGGTTGGGGGCTGGGGCCAACGTCCTGACTTTC

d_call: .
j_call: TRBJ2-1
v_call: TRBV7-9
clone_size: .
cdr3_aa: CASSDIGGASYNEQFF
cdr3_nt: TGTGCCAGCAGCGACATTGGCGGGGCCTCCTACAATGAGCAGTTCTTC

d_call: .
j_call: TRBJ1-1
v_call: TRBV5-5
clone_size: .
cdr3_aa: CASSLDGGENTEAFF
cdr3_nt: TGTGCCAGCAGCTTGGACGGGGGCGAGAACACTGAAGCTTTCTTT

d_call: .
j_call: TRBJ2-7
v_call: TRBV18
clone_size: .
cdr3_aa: CASSPLTGDEQYF
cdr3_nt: TGTGCCAGCTCACCACTGACGGGGGACGAGCAGTACTTC

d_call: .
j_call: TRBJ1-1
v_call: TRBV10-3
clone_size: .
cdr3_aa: CAISDFGWGASEAFF
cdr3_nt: TGTGCCATCAGTGATTTTGGGTGGGGGGCTTCGGAAGCTTTCTTT

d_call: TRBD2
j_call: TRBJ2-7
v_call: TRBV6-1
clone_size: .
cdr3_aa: CASSGLAGGIKGEYEQYF
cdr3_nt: TGTGCCAGCAGTGGACTAGCGGGAGGTATTAAGGGCGAGTACGAGCAGTACTTC

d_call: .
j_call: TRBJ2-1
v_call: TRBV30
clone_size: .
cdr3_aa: CAWSPGWSSYNEQFF
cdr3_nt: TGTGCCTGGAGTCCAGGGTGGAGCTCCTACAATGAGCAGTTCTTC

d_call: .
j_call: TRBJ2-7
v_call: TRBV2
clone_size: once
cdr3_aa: CASRGRDYEQYF
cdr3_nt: TGTGCCAGCAGGGGTAGAGACTACGAGCAGTACTTC

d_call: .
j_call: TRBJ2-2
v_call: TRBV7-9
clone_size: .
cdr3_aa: CASSFAGMNTGELFF
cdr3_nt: TGTGCCAGCAGCTTCGCAGGGATGAACACCGGGGAGCTGTTTTTT